One and the same sample provided the 30 T cell receptor beta chains below, sequenced in a study of type 1 and type 2 diabetes patients. Genomic DNA was the PCR template. Multiplex PCR with 30 forward and 13 reverse primers amplified the TCR beta CDR3. TCRdb recomputed calls from the multiplex PCR reads with MiXCR, one row per CDR3 protein. This table holds 250,000 or so distinct CDR3 sequences, around 47% found once. Sequencing was performed on peripheral blood mononuclear cells (PBMCs). Receptors originate from a man between 18 and 35 years old with type 2 diabetes.

This sequence joins TRBV19 and TRBJ1-1; D is perhaps TRBD1 (5 bases). Trimming took off 0 bases at V and 11 bases at J, with 10 bases between the two ends. The CDR3 is 12 amino acids. The germline V gene encodes CDR1 LNHDA and CDR2 SQIVND (reference sequence). Here the CDR3 DNA reads TGTGCCAGTAGTATAGATGGGGGTGTTGCTTTCTTT. Its protein is CASSIDGGVAFF.

This clonotype was recorded a few times. The chain links TRBV2 to TRBJ2-3, with a possible D match to TRBD1 (5 bases). Germline V gives CDR1 SNHLY, CDR2 FYNNEI. V dropped 4 bases and J dropped 4 bases, with 9 bases sitting between them. The CDR3 consists of 13 residues. Written as DNA, the CDR3 is TGTGCCAGCAGTGGGGGCTGGGCAGATACGCAGTATTTT. It specifies CASSGGWADTQYF. Variable domain in full (rest from reference TRBV2 and TRBJ2-3): EPEVTQTPSHQVTQMGQEVILRCVPISNHLYFYWYRQILGQKVEFLVSFYNNEISEKSEIFDDQFSVERPDGSNFTLKIRSTKLEDSAMYFCASSGGWADTQYFGPGTRLTVL.

This clonotype was detected only a few times. The chain joins TRBV7-9 to TRBJ2-7, with D perhaps TRBD1 (6 bases). CDR3 length equals 15 residues. Trimming cost V 5 bases and J 2 bases, with 16 bases left between them. CDR1 SEHNR and CDR2 FQNEAQ come from the germline V gene (reference sequence). CDR3 sequence (DNA): TGTGCCAGCAGCCTGAGTGGGGGCACAACCTACGAGCAGTACTTC. Protein: CASSLSGGTTYEQYF.

The gene calls are TRBV6-6 and TRBJ2-7; tentatively, D is TRBD1 or TRBD2 (5 bases each). Germline-derived CDR1 and CDR2 are MNHNY and SVGAGI (reference sequence). The V end was cut by 6 bases, the J end by 6 bases, with 18 bases between. The CDR3 has 14 amino acids. The CDR3 nucleotides read TGTGCCAGCAGCAATTCCGGGACCACCTCCGAGCAGTACTTC. Translating gives CASSNSGTTSEQYF.

V usage is TRBV25-1 and J usage is TRBJ2-1, with TRBD2 identical over 9 bases. The CDR3 runs to 15 residues. Trimming cost V 3 bases and J 10 bases; bases outside gene matches: 10. CDR1 MGHDK and CDR2 SYGVNS come from the germline V gene. The CDR3 coding sequence is TGTGCCAGCAGTGAGCGGGAGGGCCGGTTTAGGGAGCAGTTCTTC. As protein: CASSEREGRFREQFF.

This clonotype was seen a few times. The junction shows a germline mismatch at one end, possibly a read error. The chain recombines TRBV5-1 with TRBJ1-2, with TRBD1 identical over 8 bases. Germline V gene sequence: CDR1 SGHRS, CDR2 YFSETQ. The CDR3 runs 12 residues. DNA for the CDR3: TGTGCCAGCAGCCTCCAGGGGGCCGGCTACACCTTC. As protein: CASSLQGAGYTF. Using reference TRBV5-1 and TRBJ1-2 for the parts outside the CDR3, the full variable domain is KAGVTQTPRYLIKTRGQQVTLSCSPISGHRSVSWYQQTPGQGLQFLFEYFSETQRNKGNFPGRFSGRQFSNSRSEMNVSTLELGDSALYLCASSLQGAGYTFGSGTRLTVV.

The chain carries TRBV7-9 and TRBJ2-2; no firm D call. V was trimmed by 5 bases and J by 6 bases, leaving 13 bases between them. The CDR3 is made up of 14 amino acids. Germline CDR1 and CDR2: SEHNR and FQNEAQ (reference sequence). This CDR3 reads CASSPGRVPGELFF. The DNA of the CDR3 is TGTGCCAGCAGCCCCGGACGCGTCCCCGGGGAGCTGTTTTTT.

The chain couples TRBV7-2 to TRBJ2-5, with TRBD2 matching 12 bases. V lost 6 bases to trimming and J lost 5 bases; unmatched junction nucleotides: 13. Germline V gene sequence: CDR1 SGHTA, CDR2 FQGNSA. The CDR3 is 17 amino acids. The CDR3 bases are TGTGCCAGCAGTGAATTTAATCTAGCGGGAGGGCGTGAGACCCAGTACTTC. It is translated as CASSEFNLAGGRETQYF.

This chain connects TRBV19 to TRBJ2-5; TRBD1 aligns across 8 bases. The length of the CDR3 is 15 residues. Germline V gives CDR1 LNHDA, CDR2 SQIVND (reference sequence). V lost 9 bases to trimming and J lost 3 bases; unmatched junction nucleotides: 12. CDR3 nucleotide sequence: TGTGCCAGCAGTCAAGGACAGGGCGGTGAAGAGACCCAGTACTTC. Amino acids: CASSQGQGGEETQYF.

The CDR3 spells CASSPGFTENNEQFF. Here the CDR3 DNA reads TGTGCCAGCAGCCCCGGATTTACCGAGAACAATGAGCAGTTCTTC. The genes are TRBV7-3 and TRBJ2-1, with D unresolved. V was pared by 5 bases and J by 5 bases, with 16 bases between. The CDR3 covers 15 residues. Germline assignment: CDR1 SGHTA and CDR2 FQGTGA.

CDR3 DNA sequence: TGCAGCGTTAGGGGCAGGGATGGTCAGCCCCAGCATTTT. Its protein product is CSVRGRDGQPQHF. The chain recombines TRBV29-1 with TRBJ1-5; maybe TRBD1 (5 bases). The germline V gene encodes CDR1 SQVTM and CDR2 ANQGSEA. The CDR3 spans 13 residues. The V and J ends lost 5 bases and 6 bases respectively, with 14 bases between them.

This CDR3 reads CASSQDRGPEGLGGKLFF. The CDR3 DNA is TGTGCCAGCAGCCAAGATCGGGGCCCAGAGGGGTTGGGTGGAAAACTGTTTTTT. This chain connects TRBV4-2 to TRBJ1-4, with D possibly TRBD1 on 5 matching bases. Germline CDR1 LGHNA, CDR2 YNFKEQ. V gave up 0 bases and J gave up 10 bases, with 24 bases separating them. This CDR3 region has 18 residues.

The genes are TRBV4-2 and TRBJ1-5; D is uncertain. The CDR3 runs to 14 residues. V was cut by 1 base and J by 3 bases, with 7 bases left in between. The V gene's germline CDR1 is LGHNA and CDR2 YNFKEQ. The CDR3 sequence: CASSQVGNNQPQHF. CDR3 nucleotides: TGTGCCAGCAGCCAAGTTGGGAACAATCAGCCCCAGCATTTT.

The V and J genes are TRBV11-2 and TRBJ2-5; no firm D call. CDR3 size: 14 residues. Germline CDR1 SGHAT, CDR2 FQNNGV. Trimming took 4 bases from V and 5 from J, leaving 14 bases between them. The CDR3 nucleotides read TGTGCCAGCAGCTCACCCCTACGTACGGAGACCCAGTACTTC. Its translation: CASSSPLRTETQYF.

The V and J genes are TRBV10-3 and TRBJ2-1; 9 bases fit TRBD2. This CDR3 spans 22 amino acids. V dropped 4 bases and J dropped 2; count of bases not matched to a gene: 24. CDR1 and CDR2 (germline): ENHRY, SYGVKD. The CDR3 bases are TGTGCCATCAGTGGTACAGCGGGTACGTGGCAGCGGGGGGCTGGTACCTACAATGAGCAGTTCTTC. Its translation is CAISGTAGTWQRGAGTYNEQFF.

To note about this clonotype: The germline gene is not matched at one end of the junction; a read error may be the cause. The rearrangement uses TRBV2 and TRBJ1-1; TRBD1 matches at 11 bases. Germline CDR1 reads SNHLY; CDR2 reads FYNNEI. The CDR3 has 15 amino acids. CDR3 amino acids: CASSDGTGGNTEAFF. For the CDR3, the DNA is TGCGCCAGCAGTGATGGGACAGGGGGTAACACTGAAGCTTTCTTT.

This clonotype was counted between two and nine times. The J gene is TRBJ2-3, the V gene TRBV7-6, with a possible D match to TRBD2 (5 bases). The V and J ends lost 4 bases and 1 base respectively, with 15 bases between them. The V gene's germline CDR1 is SGHVS and CDR2 FNYEAQ. CDR3 length: 16 amino acids. CDR3 bases: TGTGCCAGCAGCTCGGGATCCAATGGGGGCACAGATACGCAGTATTTT. This gives the protein CASSSGSNGGTDTQYF.

The chain joins TRBV12-3 or TRBV12-4 to TRBJ2-7; D is perhaps TRBD1 (6 bases). Trimming removed 7 bases at V and 6 bases at J, with 10 bases between. This CDR3 comprises 11 residues. CDR3 protein: CASKTGSEQYF. The DNA for the CDR3 is TGTGCCAGCAAGACAGGTTCCGAGCAGTACTTC.

The chain carries TRBV7-9 and TRBJ2-5; D is ambiguous. Between the trimmed V and J ends, which lost 1 base and 7 bases, there was a span of 13 bases. The CDR3 sequence is 14 residues long. The germline CDR1 and CDR2 sequences are SEHNR and FQNEAQ (reference sequence). The CDR3 DNA reads TGTGCCAGCAGCTTAGGGGATCCAAGAACGACCCAGTACTTC. Encoded protein: CASSLGDPRTTQYF.

This clonotype was seen a few times. The chain recombines TRBV7-8 with TRBJ1-1; possible D gene TRBD1, 6 bases. The CDR3 consists of 17 residues. Between the trimmed V and J ends, which lost 1 base and 4 bases, there was a span of 19 bases. Germline CDR1 reads SGHVS; CDR2 reads FQNEAQ. The CDR3 is CASSLDGQRLGGTEAFF. The CDR3 DNA reads TGTGCCAGCAGCTTAGATGGACAGCGATTGGGGGGCACTGAAGCTTTCTTT.

The sample holds one count of this clonotype. The V gene is TRBV14, the J gene TRBJ2-7; D is perhaps TRBD2 (6 bases). The V gene's germline CDR1 is SGHDN and CDR2 FVKESK. Between the trimmed V and J ends, which lost 1 base and 7 bases, there was a span of 17 bases. CDR3 length equals 15 residues. Written as DNA, the CDR3 is TGTGCCAGCAGCCAAGTTCAGGGAGGTATGGGAGAGCAGTACTTC. This sequence encodes CASSQVQGGMGEQYF.

V usage is TRBV6-1 and J usage is TRBJ2-1, with 8 nucleotides matching TRBD1. This CDR3 has 15 amino acids. The germline CDR1 and CDR2 sequences are MNHNS and SASEGT. With 9 bases clipped from V and 2 bases from J, the junction kept 9 bases outside the gene matches. The CDR3 reads CASETTGEPYNEQFF. CDR3 DNA: TGTGCCAGTGAGACGACAGGGGAACCCTACAATGAGCAGTTCTTC.

V usage is TRBV30 and J usage is TRBJ2-1; possible D gene TRBD1, 5 bases. The CDR3 is 13 amino acids. Germline V gene sequence: CDR1 GTSNPN, CDR2 SVGIG (reference sequence). V lost 8 bases, J lost 8 bases, and 19 bases lay in between. The CDR3 DNA follows: TGTGCCGGGGCCCTCCATCTCCCGGATGAGCAGTTCTTC. Its translation is CAGALHLPDEQFF.

A few counts support this clonotype. CDR3 coding DNA: TGTGCCAGCAGCTTAACCGGGACTAGCGGCACAGATACGCAGTATTTT. Protein product: CASSLTGTSGTDTQYF. The V and J genes are TRBV7-2 and TRBJ2-3; 10 bases agree with TRBD2. CDR1 is SGHTA, CDR2 FQGNSA, per germline. V dropped 2 bases and J dropped 1; count of bases not matched to a gene: 3. This CDR3 is 16 amino acids long.

The genes are TRBV12-3 or TRBV12-4 and TRBJ1-6; D possibly corresponds to TRBD1 (5 bases). Trimming pared 3 bases from V and 7 bases from J, leaving 13 bases between. This CDR3 has 15 residues. The CDR3 sequence: CASSFPPGTNSPLHF. CDR3 DNA sequence: TGTGCCAGCAGTTTTCCCCCGGGGACCAATTCACCCCTCCACTTT.

This clonotype was found a few times. The chain joins TRBV24-1 to TRBJ1-2; possibly TRBD1 for D (5 bases). The V and J ends lost 9 bases and 6 bases respectively, with 13 bases between them. Germline CDR1 is KGHDR and CDR2 is SFDVKD. There are 12 residues in the CDR3. CDR3 sequence (DNA): TGTGCCACCCTCCCGGGGGGGGATGGCTACACCTTC. Its protein product is CATLPGGDGYTF.

The V and J genes are TRBV19 and TRBJ2-1, with 13 bases that match TRBD2. This CDR3 comprises 17 residues. Per the germline V gene, CDR1 is LNHDA and CDR2 is SQIVND (reference sequence). Losses at the gene ends were 6 bases for V and 7 bases for J; bases not matched to a gene: 12. CDR3 residues: CASSAERTSGRRNEQFF. The CDR3 nucleotides are TGTGCCAGTAGCGCTGAAAGGACTAGCGGGAGAAGGAATGAGCAGTTCTTC.

This clonotype was detected many times. The genes are TRBV25-1 and TRBJ2-7; D not resolved. Between the trimmed V and J ends, which lost 3 bases and 9 bases, there was a span of 21 bases. This CDR3 spans 15 amino acids. The germline V gene has CDR1 MGHDK and CDR2 SYGVNS. The CDR3 bases are TGTGCCAGCAGTGAGCCCCACTACGGTCTTCCCGGGCAGTACTTC. Encoded protein: CASSEPHYGLPGQYF.

Details on this clonotype: Relative to the germline gene, one junction end is altered; a read error may explain this. The V and J genes are TRBV7-2 and TRBJ2-1; 8 nucleotides agree with TRBD2. The CDR3 is made up of 16 amino acids. Per the germline V gene, CDR1 is SGHTA and CDR2 is FQGNSA. This chain's CDR3 is CASSLNGGGFVNEQLF. The DNA for the CDR3 is TGTGCCAGCAGCTTAAATGGCGGGGGGTTTGTCAATGAGCAGCTCTTC. The full variable domain, with the rest looked up from reference TRBV7-2 and TRBJ2-1, is GAGVSQSPSNKVTEKGKDVELRCDPISGHTALYWYRQSLGQGLEFLIYFQGNSAPDKSGLPSDRFSAERTGGSVSTLTIQRTQQEDSAVYLCASSLNGGGFVNEQLFGPGTRLTVL.

The chain uses TRBV20-1 and TRBJ2-1, with TRBD2 matching over 13 bases. The CDR3 consists of 15 residues. Trimming took 6 bases from V and 5 from J; bases not matched to a gene: 7. Germline CDR1 reads DFQATT; CDR2 reads SNEGSKA (reference sequence). The CDR3 region is CSAEGTSGEDNEQFF. For the CDR3, the DNA is TGCAGTGCAGAGGGGACTAGCGGGGAAGACAATGAGCAGTTCTTC.